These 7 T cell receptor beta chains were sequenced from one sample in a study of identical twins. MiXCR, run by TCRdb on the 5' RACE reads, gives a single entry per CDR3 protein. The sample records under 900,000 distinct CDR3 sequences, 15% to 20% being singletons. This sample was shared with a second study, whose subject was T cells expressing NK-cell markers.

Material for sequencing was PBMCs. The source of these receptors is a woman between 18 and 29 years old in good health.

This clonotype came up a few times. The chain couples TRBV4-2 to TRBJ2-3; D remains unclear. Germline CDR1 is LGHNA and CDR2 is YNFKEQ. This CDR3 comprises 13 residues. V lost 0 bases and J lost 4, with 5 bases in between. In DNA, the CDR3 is TGTGCCAGCAGCCAAGATGTCGCAGATACGCAGTATTTT. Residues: CASSQDVADTQYF.

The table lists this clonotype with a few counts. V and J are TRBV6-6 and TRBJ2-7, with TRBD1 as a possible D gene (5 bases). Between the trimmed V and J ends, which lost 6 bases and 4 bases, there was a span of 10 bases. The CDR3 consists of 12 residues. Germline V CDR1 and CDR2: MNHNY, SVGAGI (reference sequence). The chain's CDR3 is CASSSTVYEQYF. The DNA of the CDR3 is TGTGCCAGCAGCTCGACAGTTTACGAGCAGTACTTC.

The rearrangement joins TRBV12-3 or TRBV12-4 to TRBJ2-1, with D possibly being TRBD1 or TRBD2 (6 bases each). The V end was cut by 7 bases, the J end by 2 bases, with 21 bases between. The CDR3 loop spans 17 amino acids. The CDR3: CASTRGHRGSTYNEQFF. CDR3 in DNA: TGTGCCAGCACTCGGGGGCATAGGGGTTCTACCTACAATGAGCAGTTCTTC.

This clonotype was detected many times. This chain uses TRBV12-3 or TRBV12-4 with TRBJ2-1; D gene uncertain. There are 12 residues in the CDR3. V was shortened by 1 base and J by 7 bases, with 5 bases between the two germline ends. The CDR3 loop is CASSLGRNEQFF. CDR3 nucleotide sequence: TGTGCCAGCAGTTTAGGCCGGAATGAGCAGTTCTTC.

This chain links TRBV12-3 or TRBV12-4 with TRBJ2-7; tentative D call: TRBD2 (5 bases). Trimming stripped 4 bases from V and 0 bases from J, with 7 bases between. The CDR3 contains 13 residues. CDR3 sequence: CASSSDFSYEQYF. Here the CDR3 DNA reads TGTGCCAGCAGTTCGGACTTCTCCTACGAGCAGTACTTC.

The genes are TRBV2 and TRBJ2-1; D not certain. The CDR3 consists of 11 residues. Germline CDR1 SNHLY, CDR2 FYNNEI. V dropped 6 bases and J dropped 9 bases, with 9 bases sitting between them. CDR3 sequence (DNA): TGTGCCAGCAGATGGGTGGGTGAGCAGTTCTTC. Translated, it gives CASRWVGEQFF.

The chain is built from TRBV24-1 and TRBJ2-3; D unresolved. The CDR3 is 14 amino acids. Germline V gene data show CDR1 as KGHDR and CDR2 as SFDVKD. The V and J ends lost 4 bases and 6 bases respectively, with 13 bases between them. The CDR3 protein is CATSEPRKSDTQYF. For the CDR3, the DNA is TGTGCCACCAGTGAGCCACGCAAGAGCGATACGCAGTATTTT.